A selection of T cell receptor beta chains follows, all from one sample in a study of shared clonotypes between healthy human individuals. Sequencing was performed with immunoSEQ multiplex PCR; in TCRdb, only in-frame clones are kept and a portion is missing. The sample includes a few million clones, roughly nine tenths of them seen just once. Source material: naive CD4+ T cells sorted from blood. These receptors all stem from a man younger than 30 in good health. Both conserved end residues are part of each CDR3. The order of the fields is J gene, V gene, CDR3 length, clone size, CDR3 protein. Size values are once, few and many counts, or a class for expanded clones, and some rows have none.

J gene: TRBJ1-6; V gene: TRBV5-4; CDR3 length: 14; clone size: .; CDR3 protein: CASSPGTGDSPLHF
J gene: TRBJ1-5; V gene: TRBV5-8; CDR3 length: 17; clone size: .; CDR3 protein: CASSLVSDRYSNQPQHF
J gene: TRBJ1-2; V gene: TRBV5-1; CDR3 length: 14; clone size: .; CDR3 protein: CASKGDRGNYGYTF
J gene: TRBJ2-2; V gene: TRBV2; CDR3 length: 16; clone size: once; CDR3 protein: CASSELGLRAPGELFF
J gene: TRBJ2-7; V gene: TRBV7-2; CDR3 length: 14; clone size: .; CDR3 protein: CASSAPGLRYEQYF
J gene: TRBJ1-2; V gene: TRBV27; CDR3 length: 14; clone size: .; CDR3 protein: CASSAVGPQYGYTF
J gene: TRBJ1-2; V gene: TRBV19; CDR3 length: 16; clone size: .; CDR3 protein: CASSPQGAGTNYGYTF
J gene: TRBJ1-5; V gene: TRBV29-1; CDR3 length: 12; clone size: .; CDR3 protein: CSVRDSNQPQHF
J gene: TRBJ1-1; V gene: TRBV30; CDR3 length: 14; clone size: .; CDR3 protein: CAWQPGPGGTEAFF
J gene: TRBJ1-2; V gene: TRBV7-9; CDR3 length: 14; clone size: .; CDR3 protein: CASSPVGGSYGYTF
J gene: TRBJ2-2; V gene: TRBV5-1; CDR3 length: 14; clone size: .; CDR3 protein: CASSGGPNTGELFF
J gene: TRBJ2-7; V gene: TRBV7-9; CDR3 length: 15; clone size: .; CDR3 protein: CASSRTSGGSYEQYF
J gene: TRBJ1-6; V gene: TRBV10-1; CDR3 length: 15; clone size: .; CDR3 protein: CASSPLSGNNSPLHF
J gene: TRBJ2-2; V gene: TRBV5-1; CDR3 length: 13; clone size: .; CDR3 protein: CASSFVQGGELFF
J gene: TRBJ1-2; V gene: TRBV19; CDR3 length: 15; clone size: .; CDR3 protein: CASSPGWGASYGYTF
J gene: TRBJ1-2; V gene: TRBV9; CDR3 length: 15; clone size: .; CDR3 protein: CASSVEYEGFYGYTF
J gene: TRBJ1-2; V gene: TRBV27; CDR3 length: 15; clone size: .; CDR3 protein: CASSPGTGGPYGYTF
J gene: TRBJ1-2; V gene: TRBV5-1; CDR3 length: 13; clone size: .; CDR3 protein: CASSLDSNYGYTF
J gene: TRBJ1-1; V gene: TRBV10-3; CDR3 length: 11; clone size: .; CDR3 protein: CATRENTEAFF
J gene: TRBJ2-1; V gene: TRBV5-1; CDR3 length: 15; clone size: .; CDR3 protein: CASSLAGGTYNEQFF
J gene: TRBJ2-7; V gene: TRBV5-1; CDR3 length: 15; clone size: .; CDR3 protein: CASSPGPPSAYEQYF
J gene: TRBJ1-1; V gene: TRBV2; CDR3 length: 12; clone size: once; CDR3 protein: CASRSGGTEAFF
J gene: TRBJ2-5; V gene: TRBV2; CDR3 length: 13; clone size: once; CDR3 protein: CASRDTGRETQYF
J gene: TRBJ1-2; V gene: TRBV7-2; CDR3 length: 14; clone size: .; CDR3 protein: CASSFLTDDYGYTF
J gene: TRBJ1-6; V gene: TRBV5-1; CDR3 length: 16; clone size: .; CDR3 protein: CASSPEGRSLNSPLHF
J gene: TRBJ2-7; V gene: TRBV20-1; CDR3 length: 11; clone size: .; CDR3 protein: CSASSANEQYF
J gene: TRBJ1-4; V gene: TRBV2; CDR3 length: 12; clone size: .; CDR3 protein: CASGGTAEKLFF
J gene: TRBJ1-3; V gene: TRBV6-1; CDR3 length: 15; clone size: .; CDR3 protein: CASRTTGGFGNTIYF